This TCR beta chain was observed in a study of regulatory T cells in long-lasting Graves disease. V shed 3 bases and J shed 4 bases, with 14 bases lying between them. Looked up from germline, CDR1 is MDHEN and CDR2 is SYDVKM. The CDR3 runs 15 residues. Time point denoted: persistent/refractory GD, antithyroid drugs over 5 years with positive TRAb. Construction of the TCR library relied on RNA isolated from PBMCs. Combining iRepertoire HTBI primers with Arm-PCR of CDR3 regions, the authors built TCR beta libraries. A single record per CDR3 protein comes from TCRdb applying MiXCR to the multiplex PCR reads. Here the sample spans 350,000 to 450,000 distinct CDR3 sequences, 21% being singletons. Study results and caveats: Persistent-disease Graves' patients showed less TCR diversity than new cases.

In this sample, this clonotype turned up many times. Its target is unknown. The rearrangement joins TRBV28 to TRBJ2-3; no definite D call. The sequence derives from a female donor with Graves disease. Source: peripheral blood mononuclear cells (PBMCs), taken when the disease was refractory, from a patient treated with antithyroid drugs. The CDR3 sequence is CASSLVSEWSDTQYF. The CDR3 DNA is TGTGCCAGCAGTTTGGTCAGCGAGTGGTCAGATACGCAGTATTTT.